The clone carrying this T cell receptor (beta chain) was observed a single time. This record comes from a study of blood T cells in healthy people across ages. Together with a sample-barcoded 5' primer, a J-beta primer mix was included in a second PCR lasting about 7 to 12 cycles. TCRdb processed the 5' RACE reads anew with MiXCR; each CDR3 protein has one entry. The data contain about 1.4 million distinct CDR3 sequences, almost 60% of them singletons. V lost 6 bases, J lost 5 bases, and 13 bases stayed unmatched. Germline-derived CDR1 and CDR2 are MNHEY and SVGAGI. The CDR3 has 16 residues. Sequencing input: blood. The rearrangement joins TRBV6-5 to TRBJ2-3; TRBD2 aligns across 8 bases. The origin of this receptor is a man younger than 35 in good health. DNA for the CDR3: TGTGCCAGCAGCCCGATCGGACTAGCTTCAGGAGATACGCAGTATTTT. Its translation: CASSPIGLASGDTQYF.